Following are 3 T cell receptor beta chains from one sample sequenced in a study of T-cell memory formation after mild COVID-19. TCRdb re-derived calls from the 5' RACE reads in MiXCR, one entry per CDR3 protein. The sample holds around 300,000 distinct CDR3 sequences; about an eighth are singletons and the top ten take 22%. Sample: PBMCs or a T cell subset sorted from them (not recorded which). These receptors were taken from a man younger than 35 who had mild COVID-19 (a few samples of this study predate the infection). Cell type and time point are not known.

Regarding this clonotype: One end of the junction fails to match germline, which may point to a read error. J is TRBJ2-1 and V is TRBV11-2, with D uncertain. Germline V gene lookup returns CDR1 SGHAT and CDR2 FQNNGV. The CDR3 extends over 14 amino acids. The CDR3 bases are TGTGCCATCAGCCGCCTGGTCAACCCCGATGAGCAGTTCTTC. This codes for CAISRLVNPDEQFF.

The chain joins TRBV20-1 to TRBJ2-5, with TRBD2 matching over 10 bases. Looked up from germline, CDR1 is DFQATT and CDR2 is SNEGSKA (reference sequence). V was pared by 6 bases and J by 1 base, with 8 bases of the junction left unmatched. There are 15 residues in the CDR3. This CDR3 reads CSAPEAGGVQETQYF. Here the CDR3 DNA reads TGCAGTGCCCCGGAAGCGGGGGGGGTCCAAGAGACCCAGTACTTC.

The chain uses TRBV19 and TRBJ1-1; D gene ambiguous. V was clipped by 8 bases and J by 2 bases, with 15 bases between them. The V gene's germline CDR1 is LNHDA and CDR2 SQIVND (reference sequence). The CDR3 is 14 residues long. The CDR3 reads CASSSWRSNTEAFF. CDR3 nucleotide sequence: TGTGCCAGTTCGTCGTGGAGATCCAACACTGAAGCTTTCTTT.